This paragraph reports one T cell receptor (beta chain). The table came from immunoSEQ multiplex PCR; TCRdb's copy has only in-frame clones and leaves some out. The sample carries around 220,000 clones, roughly 90% recorded once. This sample was included in a study of blood T cell repertoires in COVID-19. Germline loops: CDR1 KGHDR, CDR2 SFDVKD. The CDR3 runs to 14 residues. Trimming cost V 4 bases and J 6 bases, with 11 bases left between them. This chain uses TRBV24-1 with TRBJ1-4; D is unclear. Sequencing was carried out using peripheral blood. The TCR comes from a woman aged 50 to 65 with acute or convalescent COVID-19. As DNA, the CDR3 is TGTGCCACCAGTGACCCGGGTCCTCATGAAAAACTGTTTTTT. Amino acids: CATSDPGPHEKLFF.